The 22 T cell receptor beta chains listed next were all sequenced from one sample in a study of post-analysis software for immune sequencing data. No antigen is known for these receptors. Study-wide results and caveats: Relative to controls, patients had about five TRBV segments at higher frequency, with TRBV5-6, TRBV5-1 and TRBV20-1 among these.

cDNA libraries for TCR beta contained unique molecular identifiers. TCRdb itself ran the PCR reads through MiXCR, one entry per CDR3 protein. The table includes fewer than 900,000 distinct CDR3 sequences, 46% detected once. Sequenced: blood. The source of these receptors is a girl under 18 with multiple sclerosis.

The gene calls are TRBV7-2 and TRBJ2-5, with D uncertain. The germline V gene has CDR1 SGHTA and CDR2 FQGNSA. The V gene lost 1 base and the J gene lost 7 bases, with 13 bases spanning the gap. This CDR3 has 14 residues. The DNA for the CDR3 is TGTGCCAGCAGCTTAGATCTACCTTCAATGACCCAGTACTTC. As protein: CASSLDLPSMTQYF.

The rearrangement joins TRBV14 to TRBJ1-1; perhaps TRBD1 as D (6 bases). The germline V gene has CDR1 SGHDN and CDR2 FVKESK. This CDR3 has 14 amino acids. Trimming pared 5 bases from V and 10 bases from J, leaving 20 bases between. Written as DNA, the CDR3 is TGTGCCAGCAGCTCCAGGGGTTCTGATGGCGGAGCTTTCTTT. It encodes CASSSRGSDGGAFF.

The rearrangement uses TRBV20-1 and TRBJ2-1, with D tentatively TRBD1 or TRBD2 (5 bases each). Germline V gene data show CDR1 as DFQATT and CDR2 as SNEGSKA (reference sequence). CDR3 length: 12 residues. Deletions cut 6 bases from V and 5 bases from J, with 11 bases between. The CDR3 DNA sequence: TGCAGTGCGACCCGGGGCCACAATGAGCAGTTCTTC. Translating it yields CSATRGHNEQFF.

V is TRBV6-1 and J is TRBJ2-5, with D possibly being TRBD1 or TRBD2 (5 bases each). Trimming cost V 5 bases and J 4 bases, with 11 bases left between them. The CDR3 has 13 residues. CDR1 MNHNS and CDR2 SASEGT come from the germline V gene. CDR3 in DNA: TGTGCCAGCAGTTCCGGGACGGCAGAGACCCAGTACTTC. Its protein is CASSSGTAETQYF.

The J gene is TRBJ2-7, the V gene TRBV28, with D possibly being TRBD1 or TRBD2 (5 bases each). The ends were cut back, 5 bases at V and 7 bases at J, with 21 bases in the middle. Germline V gene data show CDR1 as MDHEN and CDR2 as SYDVKM. This CDR3 comprises 15 residues. The CDR3 spells CASSPVAGAWREQYF. The CDR3 nucleotides are TGTGCCAGCAGTCCCGTAGCCGGGGCATGGCGGGAGCAGTACTTC.

This clonotype was detected a few times. V is TRBV20-1 and J is TRBJ1-2; 7 bases fit TRBD1. The CDR3 has 14 residues. J was trimmed by 4 bases and V by 0 bases; bases with no gene match: 5. Germline assignment: CDR1 DFQATT and CDR2 SNEGSKA (reference sequence). Here the CDR3 reads CSARDGDSVYGYTF. Here the CDR3 DNA reads TGCAGTGCTAGAGATGGGGACAGTGTCTATGGCTACACCTTC.

The chain carries TRBV7-9 and TRBJ2-1; no clear D. V lost 5 bases, J lost 7 bases, and 15 bases lay in between. CDR1 and CDR2 from the germline V gene are SEHNR and FQNEAQ (reference sequence). The CDR3 is made up of 14 amino acids. The CDR3 coding sequence is TGTGCCAGCAGCGCCCTCCGGTCGACAAATGAGCAGTTCTTC. Translation: CASSALRSTNEQFF.

The chain links TRBV11-2 to TRBJ2-7; maybe TRBD1 (6 bases). The CDR3 loop spans 14 amino acids. Trimming removed 0 bases at V and 2 bases at J, with 8 bases between. The germline CDR1 and CDR2 sequences are SGHAT and FQNNGV. The CDR3 sequence: CASSLDGQTYEQYF. The CDR3 DNA follows: TGTGCCAGCAGCTTAGATGGACAGACCTACGAGCAGTACTTC.

J is TRBJ1-2 and V is TRBV4-2, with D unresolved. V was clipped by 0 bases and J by 5 bases, with 10 bases between them. Germline V CDR1 and CDR2: LGHNA, YNFKEQ. The CDR3 length is 14 residues. The CDR3 loop reads CASSQDRASYGYTF. The CDR3 coding sequence is TGTGCCAGCAGCCAAGATCGGGCAAGTTATGGCTACACCTTC.

J is TRBJ2-4 and V is TRBV3-1; D possibly matches TRBD1 or TRBD2 (5 bases each). TRBJ2-7 explains the end of the DNA better; the J call may be wrong. The CDR3 contains 15 residues. Per germline, CDR1 LGHDT and CDR2 YNNKEL (reference sequence). CDR3 nucleotides: TGTGCCAGCAGCCAAGACTTGGGACCCCCCTACGAGCAGTACTTC. It codes for CASSQDLGPPYEQYF.

The chain carries TRBV12-3 or TRBV12-4 and TRBJ2-1; tentative D call: TRBD2 (6 bases). This CDR3 contains 11 residues. Trimming stripped 2 bases from V and 12 bases from J, with 8 bases between. CDR3 loop: CASSLRGVQFF. CDR3 DNA: TGTGCCAGCAGTTTACGCGGGGTGCAGTTCTTC.

In DNA, the CDR3 is TGTGCCAGCAGCTTGAGGGGTCCGTATCAGCCCCAGCATTTT. Its protein product is CASSLRGPYQPQHF. This rearrangement joins TRBV5-6 to TRBJ1-5, with D perhaps matching TRBD1 (5 bases). Trimming took off 1 base at V and 5 bases at J, with 10 bases between the two ends. Germline V gene data show CDR1 as SGHDT and CDR2 as YYEEEE. The CDR3 is 14 residues long.

This clonotype was counted a few times. V is TRBV29-1 and J is TRBJ2-5, with a possible D match to TRBD2 (6 bases). The CDR3 spans 14 residues. The V gene's germline CDR1 is SQVTM and CDR2 ANQGSEA. The ends were cut back, 6 bases at V and 0 bases at J, with 14 bases in the middle. Here the CDR3 reads CSVPNAGNQETQYF. DNA of the CDR3: TGCAGCGTCCCCAACGCGGGGAACCAAGAGACCCAGTACTTC.

The rearrangement links TRBV6-1 to TRBJ1-2, with 8 bases that match TRBD1. J gave up 1 base and V 7 bases, and 11 bases lay outside the gene matches. The CDR3 is made up of 16 amino acids. Looked up from germline, CDR1 is MNHNS and CDR2 is SASEGT. CDR3 loop: CASTEKYRGVNYGYTF. In DNA form, the CDR3 reads TGTGCCAGCACCGAAAAGTACAGGGGGGTTAACTATGGCTACACCTTC.

As regards this clonotype: One junction end does not reproduce the germline sequence, and a read error may be involved. The DNA for the CDR3 is TGCAGTGCTATAGCCAGGGGGCGGGGAAGCAATCAGCCCCCGCATTTT. This gives the protein CSAIARGRGSNQPPHF. The gene calls are TRBV20-1 and TRBJ1-5; 8 bases are shared with TRBD1. The CDR3 is 16 residues long. Germline values: CDR1 DFQATT, CDR2 SNEGSKA (reference sequence).

The V gene is TRBV7-3, the J gene TRBJ2-1; D remains ambiguous. V dropped 5 bases and J dropped 3 bases, with 17 bases sitting between them. CDR3 length: 16 residues. In germline, CDR1 is SGHTA, CDR2 FQGTGA. The DNA of the CDR3 is TGTGCCAGCAGCCTCCGGCCCCGGAGTGACTACAATGAGCAGTTCTTC. Its protein is CASSLRPRSDYNEQFF.

The rearrangement uses TRBV6-4 and TRBJ2-1; 9 nucleotides match TRBD1. Per the germline V gene, CDR1 is MRHNA and CDR2 is SNTAGT. CDR3 size: 15 residues. The V and J ends lost 6 bases and 7 bases, in that order; junction bases with no gene match: 10. Here the CDR3 reads CASSVRQGEGNEQFF. CDR3 nucleotide sequence: TGTGCCAGCAGCGTCCGACAGGGGGAAGGGAATGAGCAGTTCTTC.

The chain uses TRBV20-1 and TRBJ2-7; D may be TRBD1 (6 bases). The length of the CDR3 is 13 residues. Trimming stripped 6 bases from V and 5 bases from J, with 17 bases between. The germline gives CDR1 DFQATT, CDR2 SNEGSKA (reference sequence). CDR3: CSAEQGTSHEQYF. The DNA for the CDR3 is TGCAGTGCCGAGCAAGGGACATCCCACGAGCAGTACTTC.

As regards this clonotype: Relative to the germline gene, one junction end is altered; a read error may explain this. The chain carries TRBV29-1 and TRBJ2-1; maybe TRBD1 (5 bases). The CDR3 consists of 16 residues. Germline assignment: CDR1 SQVTM and CDR2 ANQGSEA. CDR3 sequence: CSVEGESSLGYNEQFF. The CDR3 region has the DNA TGCAGCGTCGAAGGGGAAAGTAGTTTAGGCTACAATGAGCAGTTCTTC.

This chain joins TRBV27 and TRBJ1-1; tentative D call: TRBD1 (5 bases). V was cut by 6 bases and J by 5 bases, with 16 bases left in between. Per germline, CDR1 MNHEY and CDR2 SMNVEV (reference sequence). The CDR3 runs to 14 residues. CDR3 coding DNA: TGTGCCAGCAGGCAGGGAGTAATGGGGACTGAAGCTTTCTTT. Amino acids: CASRQGVMGTEAFF.

This clonotype turned up a few times. The chain has TRBV6-5 and TRBJ1-2; a weak D match, TRBD1 (5 bases). The CDR3 is made up of 14 amino acids. V shed 7 bases and J shed 3 bases, with 15 bases lying between them. Germline CDR1 is MNHEY and CDR2 is SVGAGI. CDR3: CASIPSGGDYGYTF. The CDR3 DNA is TGTGCCAGCATCCCCTCGGGGGGGGACTATGGCTACACCTTC.

V and J are TRBV12-3 or TRBV12-4 and TRBJ1-1, with unresolved D. V was cut by 5 bases and J by 5 bases, with 15 bases left in between. The CDR3 loop spans 14 amino acids. The CDR3 sequence is CASSRKTPLTEAFF. The CDR3 DNA reads as TGTGCCAGCAGTCGAAAAACCCCGCTGACTGAAGCTTTCTTT.